This T cell receptor (beta chain) is from a study of blood T cells in healthy people across ages. Deletions cut 5 bases from V and 3 bases from J, with 16 bases between. The CDR3 extends over 15 amino acids. Germline lookup yields CDR1 SGHTA and CDR2 FQGNSA. This clonotype was seen a few times. Sample donors were healthy Caucasian individuals that came from Russia, aged about 6 to 95. For the second PCR, which ran for about 6 to 11 cycles, a sample-barcoded 5' primer and a J-beta primer mix were used. MiXCR was run by TCRdb on the 5' RACE reads, yielding one entry per CDR3 protein. Of around 870,000 distinct CDR3 sequences in the sample, less than 35% were seen once.

V gene TRBV7-2 combines with J gene TRBJ2-5, with D perhaps matching TRBD2 (6 bases). The source material was blood. This receptor was obtained from a woman of 80 years or more in good health. CDR3 residues: CASSPGTGKKETQYF. The CDR3 DNA reads TGTGCCAGCAGCCCGGGGACTGGAAAAAAAGAGACCCAGTACTTC.